These 27 T cell receptor beta chains were sequenced from one sample in a study of T cells after yellow fever vaccination. TCRdb fed the 5' RACE reads into MiXCR, producing one record per CDR3 protein. This sample has 320,000 or so distinct CDR3 sequences, with approximately 8% found just once. The sample was PBMCs, taken 45 days after the first yellow fever vaccination. All receptors derive from a man younger than 30 who received the YFV17D yellow fever vaccine.

In its sample, this clonotype was seen a few times. V usage is TRBV7-2 and J usage is TRBJ1-1; the D gene is possibly TRBD1 (6 bases). V was pared by 4 bases and J by 5 bases, with 14 bases between. This CDR3 contains 14 residues. Looked up from germline, CDR1 is SGHTA and CDR2 is FQGNSA. CDR3 sequence reads: CASSSGIGQTEAFF. The CDR3, as DNA: TGTGCCAGCAGCTCCGGAATAGGACAGACTGAAGCTTTCTTT.

This clonotype was seen a few times. The gene calls are TRBV4-1 and TRBJ1-5; D gene uncertain. The CDR3 loop spans 15 amino acids. The V gene's germline CDR1 is MGHRA and CDR2 YSYEKL. Trimming took off 5 bases at V and 0 bases at J, with 11 bases between the two ends. The CDR3 loop reads CASSWTDYSNQPQHF. The CDR3 bases are TGCGCCAGCAGCTGGACTGATTATAGCAATCAGCCCCAGCATTTT.

The chain combines TRBV20-1 with TRBJ2-7, with 12 bases lining up with TRBD1. This CDR3 comprises 18 residues. V shed 6 bases and J 3 bases; nucleotides not matched to a gene: 18. In germline, CDR1 is DFQATT, CDR2 SNEGSKA (reference sequence). The DNA of the CDR3 is TGCAGTGCCCTCGGGACAGGGGGCAGGGTAGGTAGCCTCTACGAGCAGTACGTC. Translated: CSALGTGGRVGSLYEQYV.

CDR3: CASSLQGSISTDTQYF. The DNA for the CDR3 is TGTGCCAGCAGCTTACAAGGGTCCATAAGCACAGATACGCAGTATTTT. The J gene is TRBJ2-3, the V gene TRBV7-3; no clear D. V shed 2 bases and J shed 0 bases, with 12 bases lying between them. The CDR3 consists of 16 residues. Germline V gene lookup returns CDR1 SGHTA and CDR2 FQGTGA.

V gene TRBV5-1 combines with J gene TRBJ2-5, with a weak D call TRBD2 (7 bases). V was pared by 4 bases and J by 5 bases, with 18 bases between. This CDR3 region has 15 residues. CDR1 SGHRS and CDR2 YFSETQ come from the germline V gene. CDR3 loop: CASSNLQGGEETQYF. Here the CDR3 DNA reads TGCGCCAGCAGCAACCTACAGGGAGGGGAGGAGACCCAGTACTTC.

Ten or more counts support this clonotype. The CDR3 protein is CASSLGTGGPQETQYF. Here the CDR3 DNA reads TGCGCCAGCAGCTTGGGGACAGGGGGCCCCCAAGAGACCCAGTACTTC. The rearrangement uses TRBV5-1 and TRBJ2-5; TRBD1 agrees at 11 bases. CDR3 length equals 16 residues. The germline gives CDR1 SGHRS, CDR2 YFSETQ. Unmatched junction bases numbered 2, after V lost 0 bases and J lost 1 base.

This clonotype was counted only a few times. The chain joins TRBV6-4 to TRBJ2-5; 8 bases agree with TRBD2. After removal of 3 bases from V and 1 base from J, the junction contained 10 bases not matched to a gene. The length of the CDR3 is 17 residues. The germline V gene has CDR1 MRHNA and CDR2 SNTAGT. The CDR3 protein is CASSDSRAAGGQETQYF. CDR3 DNA: TGTGCCAGCAGTGATTCGAGGGCGGCGGGGGGCCAAGAGACCCAGTACTTC.

This clonotype has a handful of counts. V usage is TRBV5-1 and J usage is TRBJ2-1; TRBD1 matches 9 bases. This CDR3 comprises 14 residues. Germline lookup yields CDR1 SGHRS and CDR2 YFSETQ. The J segment lost 8 bases and the V segment lost 1 base, leaving 4 bases of the junction unmatched. CDR3 loop: CASSLWDRDDEQFF. As DNA, the CDR3 is TGCGCCAGCAGCTTGTGGGACAGGGACGATGAGCAGTTCTTC.

This clonotype has just a few counts. The V and J genes are TRBV27 and TRBJ2-5; TRBD2 matches at 9 bases. Losses at the gene ends were 5 bases for V and 0 bases for J; bases not matched to a gene: 16. Germline CDR1 reads MNHEY; CDR2 reads SMNVEV (reference sequence). The CDR3 consists of 19 residues. CDR3 nucleotides: TGTGCCAGCAGTAAGTTGATGGCGGTAGCGGGGGCCGACCAAGAGACCCAGTACTTC. Its protein is CASSKLMAVAGADQETQYF.

Only a few counts were recorded for this clonotype. This sequence joins TRBV7-2 and TRBJ1-2; the D is unclear. The CDR3 runs 15 residues. Germline assignment: CDR1 SGHTA and CDR2 FQGNSA. The ends were cut back, 3 bases at V and 0 bases at J, with 11 bases in the middle. The CDR3 loop is CASSLFKGTNYGYTF. CDR3 DNA: TGTGCCAGCAGCTTGTTTAAGGGCACTAACTATGGCTACACCTTC. The whole variable domain, filled in from reference TRBV7-2 and TRBJ1-2, reads GAGVSQSPSNKVTEKGKDVELRCDPISGHTALYWYRQSLGQGLEFLIYFQGNSAPDKSGLPSDRFSAERTGGSVSTLTIQRTQQEDSAVYLCASSLFKGTNYGYTFGSGTRLTVV.

Remarks on this clonotype: One end of the junction varies from germline; a read error may be responsible. The chain combines TRBV7-9 with TRBJ2-3, with a weak D call TRBD2 (7 bases). The CDR3 is made up of 15 amino acids. The germline V gene has CDR1 SEHNR and CDR2 FQNEAQ (reference sequence). CDR3 bases: TGTGCCAGCAGCCCGCCCCGGGGGGCCACACATACGCAGTATTTT. This translates into CASSPPRGATHTQYF. Full variable domain (outside the CDR3, taken from reference TRBV7-9 and TRBJ2-3): DTGVSQNPRHKITKRGQNVTFRCDPISEHNRLYWYRQTLGQGPEFLTYFQNEAQLEKSRLLSDRFSAERPKGSFSTLEIQRTEQGDSAMYLCASSPPRGATHTQYFGPGTRLTVL.

This chain uses TRBV7-2 with TRBJ2-3, with D maybe TRBD2 (5 bases). Trimming removed 4 bases from V and 4 bases from J, with 12 bases in between. The CDR3 has 14 amino acids. The germline gives CDR1 SGHTA, CDR2 FQGNSA. This CDR3 reads CASSSSDSSDTQYF. DNA of the CDR3: TGTGCCAGCAGCTCATCGGACTCATCAGATACGCAGTATTTT. Full variable domain (outside the CDR3, taken from reference TRBV7-2 and TRBJ2-3): GAGVSQSPSNKVTEKGKDVELRCDPISGHTALYWYRQSLGQGLEFLIYFQGNSAPDKSGLPSDRFSAERTGGSVSTLTIQRTQQEDSAVYLCASSSSDSSDTQYFGPGTRLTVL.

This clonotype was counted a few times. The CDR3 loop reads CATPGLAHGELFF. The CDR3 region has the DNA TGTGCCACCCCGGGACTAGCGCACGGGGAGCTGTTTTTT. J is TRBJ2-2 and V is TRBV19; 10 bases match TRBD2. Germline V gives CDR1 LNHDA, CDR2 SQIVND (reference sequence). The V segment lost 10 bases and the J segment 7 bases; nucleotides outside the gene matches: 6. CDR3 length: 13 residues.

The CDR3 region is CASSSSGTLDNEQFF. In nucleotides, the CDR3 is TGCGCCAGCAGCTCTTCCGGGACACTAGACAATGAGCAGTTCTTC. The J gene is TRBJ2-1, the V gene TRBV5-1; D possibly corresponds to TRBD1 (6 bases). This CDR3 comprises 15 residues. Germline V lookup: CDR1 SGHRS, CDR2 YFSETQ. V lost 3 bases to trimming and J lost 5 bases, with 15 bases between them.

V usage is TRBV11-2 and J usage is TRBJ1-4, with 7 bases lining up with TRBD1. Germline CDR1 and CDR2: SGHAT and FQNNGV. The CDR3 sequence is 14 residues long. Losses at the gene ends were 6 bases for V and 4 bases for J; bases not matched to a gene: 5. CDR3 in amino acids: CASSGDRYNEKLFF. The CDR3 nucleotides are TGTGCCAGCAGTGGGGACAGATATAATGAAAAACTGTTTTTT.

A remark on this clonotype: A much larger clone lies one base from this, so it may be a read error. This chain links TRBV12-3 or TRBV12-4 with TRBJ2-2; D gene uncertain. The CDR3 loop spans 15 amino acids. Trimming removed 7 bases from V and 4 bases from J, with 16 bases in between. The CDR3 region has the DNA TGTGCCAGCACCCCTCGGGCAAATGCCACCGGGGAGCTGTTTTTT. It codes for CASTPRANATGELFF.

The V call is TRBV20-1, the J call TRBJ1-1, with 11 bases identical to TRBD1. CDR3 length: 14 residues. Unmatched junction bases numbered 8, after V lost 6 bases and J lost 5 bases. Germline V gene lookup returns CDR1 DFQATT and CDR2 SNEGSKA (reference sequence). The DNA for the CDR3 is TGCAGTGCGGGGACAGGGGGTAGTCGGACTGAAGCTTTCTTT. The encoded protein is CSAGTGGSRTEAFF.

V is TRBV24-1 and J is TRBJ2-3; 11 bases map to TRBD1. The ends lost 6 bases at V and 4 bases at J; junction bases unmatched: 5. Germline CDR1 is KGHDR and CDR2 is SFDVKD. This CDR3 has 15 amino acids. Here the CDR3 reads CATSRDRGFSDTQYF. CDR3 coding DNA: TGTGCCACCAGTCGGGACAGGGGGTTTTCAGATACGCAGTATTTT.

This clonotype was counted many times. The CDR3 here is CASSITGELFF. Written as DNA, the CDR3 is TGTGCCAGCTCCATCACCGGGGAGCTGTTTTTT. V and J are TRBV18 and TRBJ2-2; D remains ambiguous. The CDR3 consists of 11 residues. The V gene lost 6 bases and the J gene lost 4 bases, with 3 bases spanning the gap. CDR1 and CDR2 (germline): KGHSH, LQKENI.

The gene calls are TRBV7-6 and TRBJ1-4, with D hard to call. From germline, CDR1 is SGHVS and CDR2 FNYEAQ. The V end lost 5 bases, the J end lost 3 bases, and 13 bases lay between the germline ends. The CDR3 contains 15 residues. CDR3 bases: TGTGCCAGCAGCCTCCAGACCGGCGCTAATGAAAAACTGTTTTTT. It yields the protein CASSLQTGANEKLFF. Using reference TRBV7-6 and TRBJ1-4 for the parts outside the CDR3, the full variable domain is GAGVSQSPRYKVTKRGQDVALRCDPISGHVSLYWYRQALGQGPEFLTYFNYEAQQDKSGLPNDRFSAERPEGSISTLTIQRTEQRDSAMYRCASSLQTGANEKLFFGSGTQLSVL.

This clonotype was seen a few times. This chain joins TRBV4-3 and TRBJ1-5; 10 bases fit TRBD1. Germline lookup yields CDR1 LGHNA and CDR2 YSLEER. V trimming: 2 bases; J trimming: 6 bases; junction bases outside the gene matches: 1. CDR3 length: 14 residues. This CDR3 reads CASSQRTGGQPQHF. Here the CDR3 DNA reads TGCGCCAGCAGCCAAAGGACAGGGGGTCAGCCCCAGCATTTT.

This clonotype has just a few counts. The gene calls are TRBV7-6 and TRBJ2-1; 10 positions agree with TRBD1. Germline CDR1 reads SGHVS; CDR2 reads FNYEAQ. Trimming removed 0 bases from V and 9 bases from J; junction bases left unmatched: 2. The CDR3 runs to 14 residues. CDR3 region: CASSLADRGLEQFF. For the CDR3, the DNA is TGTGCCAGCAGCTTAGCAGACAGGGGGCTTGAGCAGTTCTTC.

This clonotype was picked up a small number of times. The chain carries TRBV7-2 and TRBJ2-6, with D possibly matching TRBD2 (6 bases). This CDR3 spans 17 amino acids. Germline CDR1 is SGHTA and CDR2 is FQGNSA. Trimming took 5 bases from V and 0 from J, leaving 14 bases between them. For the CDR3, the DNA is TGTGCCAGCAGCCCCCTCCACGGGGGCTCTGGGGCCAACGTCCTGACTTTC. Translation: CASSPLHGGSGANVLTF.

The table lists this clonotype with a few counts. This chain connects TRBV4-3 to TRBJ2-2; tentative D call: TRBD2 (5 bases). The germline CDR1 and CDR2 sequences are LGHNA and YSLEER. Trimming shortened V by 2 bases and J by 6 bases, and 16 bases separated the two germline ends. This CDR3 is built from 16 residues. The CDR3 bases are TGCGCCAGCAGCCAACGGGGTTTTGGTGCGTCCGGGGAGCTGTTTTTT. Its translation is CASSQRGFGASGELFF.

This clonotype was picked up a small number of times. The chain couples TRBV3-1 to TRBJ2-5; D ambiguous. CDR3 length: 14 residues. V was clipped by 0 bases and J by 5 bases, with 10 bases between them. The germline gives CDR1 LGHDT, CDR2 YNNKEL (reference sequence). The CDR3 DNA reads as TGTGCCAGCAGCCAAGATCTGCCGCTTGAGACCCAGTACTTC. Translated, it gives CASSQDLPLETQYF.

This clonotype was found a few times. The V call is TRBV5-1, the J call TRBJ1-5, with D possibly being TRBD1 (5 bases). CDR1 is SGHRS, CDR2 YFSETQ, per germline. V shed 0 bases and J shed 7 bases, with 14 bases lying between them. This CDR3 has 15 residues. CDR3 region: CASSLVPGTEQPQHF. For the CDR3, the DNA is TGCGCCAGCAGCTTGGTACCAGGGACGGAGCAGCCCCAGCATTTT. Together with reference TRBV5-1 and TRBJ1-5, the CDR3 gives the full variable domain: KAGVTQTPRYLIKTRGQQVTLSCSPISGHRSVSWYQQTPGQGLQFLFEYFSETQRNKGNFPGRFSGRQFSNSRSEMNVSTLELGDSALYLCASSLVPGTEQPQHFGDGTRLSIL.

This sequence joins TRBV6-1 and TRBJ2-2; D remains unclear. This CDR3 comprises 13 residues. Per germline, CDR1 MNHNS and CDR2 SASEGT. The V and J ends lost 2 bases and 2 bases respectively, with 3 bases between them. This chain's CDR3 is CASSELNTGELFF. CDR3 DNA: TGTGCCAGCAGTGAATTAAACACCGGGGAGCTGTTTTTT.